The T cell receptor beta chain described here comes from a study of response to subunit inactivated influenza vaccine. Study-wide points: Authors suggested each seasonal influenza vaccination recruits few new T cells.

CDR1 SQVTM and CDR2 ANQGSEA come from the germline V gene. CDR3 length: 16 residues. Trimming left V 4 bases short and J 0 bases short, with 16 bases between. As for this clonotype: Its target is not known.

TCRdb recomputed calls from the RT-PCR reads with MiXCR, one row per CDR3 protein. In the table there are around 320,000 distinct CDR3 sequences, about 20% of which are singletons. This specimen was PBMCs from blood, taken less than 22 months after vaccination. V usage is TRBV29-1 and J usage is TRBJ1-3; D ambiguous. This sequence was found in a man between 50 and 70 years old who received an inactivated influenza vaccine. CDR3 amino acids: CSVANPGRSSGNTIYF. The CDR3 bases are TGCAGCGTTGCTAACCCCGGCCGGAGCTCTGGAAACACCATATATTTT.